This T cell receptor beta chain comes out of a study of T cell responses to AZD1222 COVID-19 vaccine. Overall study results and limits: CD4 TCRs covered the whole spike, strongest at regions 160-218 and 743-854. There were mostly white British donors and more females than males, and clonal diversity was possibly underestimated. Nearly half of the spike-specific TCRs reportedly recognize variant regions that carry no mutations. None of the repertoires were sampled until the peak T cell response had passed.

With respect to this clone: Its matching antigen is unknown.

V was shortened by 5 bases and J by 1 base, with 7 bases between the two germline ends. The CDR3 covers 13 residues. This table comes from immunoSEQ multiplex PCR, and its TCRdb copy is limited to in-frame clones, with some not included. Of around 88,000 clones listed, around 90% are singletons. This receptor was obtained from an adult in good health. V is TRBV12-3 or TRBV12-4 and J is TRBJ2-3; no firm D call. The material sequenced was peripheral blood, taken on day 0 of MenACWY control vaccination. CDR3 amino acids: CASSTMGTDTQYF. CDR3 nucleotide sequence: TGTGCCAGCAGTACTATGGGCACAGATACGCAGTATTTT.